Below are 10 T cell receptor beta chains sequenced from a single sample in a study of blood T cell repertoires in COVID-19. Repertoires were generated with immunoSEQ multiplex PCR, while TCRdb's copy carries only in-frame clones and drops some. In the table there are 150,000 to 200,000 clones, 89% of which are singletons. The source material was peripheral blood. The source of these receptors is a man aged 55 to 69 with acute or convalescent COVID-19.

The V call is TRBV19, the J call TRBJ1-4, with D unresolved. Germline CDR1 reads LNHDA; CDR2 reads SQIVND (reference sequence). This CDR3 comprises 14 residues. Trimming removed 5 bases at V and 8 bases at J, with 15 bases between. The CDR3 bases are TGTGCCAGTAGTCCAGACCTTAGCGGGGAAAAACTGTTTTTT. This translates into CASSPDLSGEKLFF.

The chain uses TRBV12-3 or TRBV12-4 and TRBJ1-1, with 7 bases matching TRBD1. There are 13 residues in the CDR3. V shed 1 base and J 4 bases; nucleotides not matched to a gene: 0. The DNA for the CDR3 is TGTGCCAGCAGTTTAGGGACAGGCACTGAAGCTTTCTTT. This codes for CASSLGTGTEAFF.

The V call is TRBV4-1, the J call TRBJ1-2; 9 bases match TRBD1. The CDR3 is 14 amino acids. Germline V gives CDR1 MGHRA, CDR2 YSYEKL. The J segment lost 7 bases and the V segment lost 0 bases, leaving 3 bases of the junction unmatched. CDR3 sequence reads: CASSQEQGARGYTF. CDR3 sequence (DNA): TGCGCCAGCAGCCAAGAACAGGGGGCTCGTGGCTACACCTTC.

This rearrangement joins TRBV2 to TRBJ1-2; no definite D call. CDR3 size: 12 residues. In germline, CDR1 is SNHLY, CDR2 FYNNEI. V lost 9 bases, J lost 4 bases, and 12 bases lay in between. The CDR3 nucleotides are TGTGCCAGTATCTACTCCGGCTATGGCTACACCTTC. Encoded protein: CASIYSGYGYTF.

The rearrangement links TRBV5-1 to TRBJ2-3, with 9 bases identical to TRBD2. Unmatched junction bases numbered 6, after V lost 5 bases and J lost 5 bases. Germline assignment: CDR1 SGHRS and CDR2 YFSETQ. This CDR3 has 14 residues. The CDR3 DNA reads as TGCGCCAGCAGTTTATCTAGCGGGAAAGATACGCAGTATTTT. Protein product: CASSLSSGKDTQYF.

The rearrangement joins TRBV24-1 to TRBJ1-1; D is uncertain. CDR3 length: 15 residues. Trimming took off 2 bases at V and 1 base at J, with 10 bases between the two ends. The V gene's germline CDR1 is KGHDR and CDR2 SFDVKD. CDR3 bases: TGTGCCACCAGTGATTCCAAAAACAGGAACACTGAAGCTTTCTTT. It translates to CATSDSKNRNTEAFF.

V usage is TRBV20-1 and J usage is TRBJ2-7; the D gene is possibly TRBD1 (6 bases). Germline CDR1 reads DFQATT; CDR2 reads SNEGSKA (reference sequence). This CDR3 has 12 amino acids. Trimming left V 3 bases short and J 7 bases short, with 13 bases between. The CDR3 DNA is TGCAGTGCTAGTTTACAGGGTGCGGAGCAGTACTTC. Protein sequence: CSASLQGAEQYF.

V gene TRBV11-2 combines with J gene TRBJ1-1, with 7 positions matching TRBD1. J lost 8 bases, V lost 2 bases, and 5 bases had no gene match. The CDR3 length is 13 residues. Germline CDR1 is SGHAT and CDR2 is FQNNGV. CDR3: CASSLRTGLEAFF. CDR3 nucleotides: TGTGCCAGCAGCTTACGGACAGGACTAGAAGCTTTCTTT.

The chain employs TRBV4-1 and TRBJ1-2; 9 bases match TRBD1. This CDR3 is 15 amino acids long. Germline trimming cut 4 bases from V and 4 bases from J; bases unmatched to any gene: 7. Looked up from germline, CDR1 is MGHRA and CDR2 is YSYEKL. The CDR3 DNA follows: TGCGCCAGCAGCCCCGGGACAGGGTGGGCCTATGGCTACACCTTC. Translated, it gives CASSPGTGWAYGYTF.

This chain connects TRBV7-9 to TRBJ2-2; TRBD1 matches 7 bases. Per the germline V gene, CDR1 is SEHNR and CDR2 is FQNEAQ (reference sequence). The CDR3 spans 16 residues. V was clipped by 6 bases and J by 0 bases; unmatched bases: 7. In DNA, the CDR3 is TGTGCCAGCAGTCGTCGGACAGGCTCGAACACCGGGGAGCTGTTTTTT. This codes for CASSRRTGSNTGELFF.